This TCR beta chain derives from a study of CD8 T cells in ankylosing spondylitis. Regarding the study as a whole: Made up of about eight highly homologous variants, a TCR beta motif appeared characteristic of ankylosing spondylitis blood. Reports say disease-linked clones showed up significantly more in matched ankylosing spondylitis synovial fluid.

For this clonotype: Its antigen is unknown.

The V end lost 7 bases, the J end lost 5 bases, and 9 bases lay between the germline ends. Germline CDR1 and CDR2: SEHNR and FQNEAQ (reference sequence). This CDR3 has 11 residues. Quantitative 5'-RACE with molecular barcodes was used to make the TCR beta libraries. TCRdb reanalysed the 5' RACE reads using MiXCR and keeps one entry per CDR3 protein. Altogether tens of thousands of distinct CDR3 sequences are present, more than 8.5% being singletons, with the ten largest covering approximately 29%. This clonotype originated in a male donor with ankylosing spondylitis. Sequenced: blood, either unsorted or a sorted T cell fraction (not recorded which). J is TRBJ2-7 and V is TRBV7-9, with D possibly matching TRBD1 (6 bases). CDR3 bases: TGTGCCAGCACCCAGGGGAACGAGCAGTACTTC. Its translation is CASTQGNEQYF. Combining the CDR3 with reference TRBV7-9 and TRBJ2-7 gives the whole variable domain DTGVSQNPRHKITKRGQNVTFRCDPISEHNRLYWYRQTLGQGPEFLTYFQNEAQLEKSRLLSDRFSAERPKGSFSTLEIQRTEQGDSAMYLCASTQGNEQYFGPGTRLTVT.